One and the same sample provided the 9 T cell receptor beta chains below, sequenced in a study of T cells in women clearing cervical HPV infection. Using immunoSEQ multiplex PCR, the repertoire was profiled, and TCRdb retains in-frame clones only, with some absent. The listing contains roughly 36,000 clones. The sequenced sample was blood buffy coat. Receptors were obtained from a woman aged 18 to 75 with a cervical HPV16 infection that either progressed to CIN3+ or cleared (not recorded which).

Regarding this clone: The CDR3 goes on 3 residues after the read ends, and that part is filled in from the germline J gene. V usage is TRBV11-2 and J usage is TRBJ2-7, with no clear D. The germline V and J ends were trimmed by 0 bases and 0 bases, with 9 bases remaining between them. CDR3 length: 15 residues. CDR1 and CDR2 from the germline V gene are SGHAT and FQNNGV. The CDR3 is CASSLDIHPSYEQYF. The sequenced part of the CDR3 DNA is TGTGCCAGCAGCTTAGATATACACCCCTCCTACGAG.

Comment on this clone: The CDR3 end falls 3 residues outside the read, so it is completed with the germline J gene. The J gene is TRBJ2-1, the V gene TRBV2; 8 nucleotides align to TRBD2. The length of the CDR3 is 16 residues. V lost 10 bases to trimming and J lost 1 base; unmatched junction nucleotides: 12. Germline V gene lookup returns CDR1 SNHLY and CDR2 FYNNEI. The CDR3 protein is CATKKAGEASYNEQFF. The DNA read from the CDR3 is TGTGCCACGAAGAAAGCGGGAGAGGCTTCCTACAATGAG.

As to this clone: The read is 3 residues too short to cover the CDR3 end, so that end is filled in from the germline J gene. The chain joins TRBV20-1 to TRBJ2-7, with 9 bases matching TRBD2. CDR1 is DFQATT, CDR2 SNEGSKA, per germline (reference sequence). Trimming took 5 bases from V and 3 from J; bases not matched to a gene: 5. There are 13 residues in the CDR3. The chain's CDR3 is CSAQRGDGYEQYF. CDR3 DNA (partial): TGCAGTGCTCAGCGGGGGGATGGCTACGAG.

A word on this clone: The read terminates 3 residues ahead of where the CDR3 ends, so the germline J gene completes it. The rearrangement uses TRBV5-1 and TRBJ1-2; 7 nucleotides agree with TRBD1. V lost 2 bases and J lost 3; bases outside the gene matches: 1. Germline V lookup: CDR1 SGHRS, CDR2 YFSETQ. This CDR3 contains 13 residues. The CDR3 reads CASSFTGDYGYTF. The sequenced part of the CDR3 DNA is TGCGCCAGCAGCTTTACAGGGGACTATGGC. The full variable domain, in which reference TRBV5-1 and TRBJ1-2 provide the parts outside the CDR3, is KAGVTQTPRYLIKTRGQQVTLSCSPISGHRSVSWYQQTPGQGLQFLFEYFSETQRNKGNFPGRFSGRQFSNSRSEMNVSTLELGDSALYLCASSFTGDYGYTFGSGTRLTVV.

Remarks on this clone: The read ends 3 residues before the CDR3 terminus; that terminus is restored from the germline J gene. The V gene is TRBV5-4, the J gene TRBJ2-7; TRBD1 matches 7 bases. Losses at the gene ends were 2 bases for V and 6 bases for J; bases not matched to a gene: 5. This CDR3 region has 13 residues. Germline CDR1 reads SGHNT; CDR2 reads YYREEE (reference sequence). The sequenced part of the CDR3 DNA is TGTGCCAGCAGCTTCCCAGGGGGTAGCGAG. Encoded protein: CASSFPGGSE. The CDR3 reads in full as CASSFPGGSEQYF.

For this clone: The sequenced fragment ends 3 residues before the CDR3 boundary, so the rest is inferred from the germline J gene. This sequence joins TRBV20-1 and TRBJ2-3, with 7 bases identical to TRBD1. CDR1 and CDR2 (germline): DFQATT, SNEGSKA (reference sequence). The trim removed 0 bases at V and 5 bases at J, leaving 11 bases unmatched. The CDR3 covers 16 residues. CDR3 loop: CSARDIATGYGDTQYF. The covered CDR3 bases are TGCAGTGCTAGAGATATAGCGACAGGGTACGGAGATACG.

Concerning this clone: At one end the junction does not follow the germline gene, possibly because of a read error. The observed sequence ends 3 residues before the CDR3 terminus, with the missing tail filled in from the germline J gene. The chain links TRBV7-9 to TRBJ2-7; no definite D call. This CDR3 contains 13 residues. CDR1 and CDR2 (germline): SEHNR, FQNEAQ (reference sequence). The DNA read from the CDR3 is TGTTCCAGCAGCTTAGATCCGGTCTACGAG. It is translated as CSSSLDPVYE. The CDR3 reads in full as CSSSLDPVYEQYF.

With respect to this clone: The CDR3 end is not reached by the read, which stops 3 residues before it; the germline J gene fills it in. The chain recombines TRBV7-9 with TRBJ1-2; tentative D call: TRBD1 (6 bases). Germline loops: CDR1 SEHNR, CDR2 FQNEAQ (reference sequence). The CDR3 length is 15 residues. The covered CDR3 bases are TGTGCCAGCAGCCCTCCCGAGAAGGGGGTTGACGAC. Protein product: CASSPPEKGVDD. The complete CDR3 sequence is CASSPPEKGVDDYTF.

Details on this clone: The read terminates 3 residues ahead of where the CDR3 ends, so the germline J gene completes it. The chain recombines TRBV5-8 with TRBJ1-1, with D maybe TRBD1 (5 bases). V lost 3 bases and J 0 bases, leaving 12 bases between the germline ends. Germline V lookup: CDR1 SGHTS, CDR2 YDEGEE. This CDR3 comprises 15 residues. The CDR3 sequence: CASSWGQTVNTEAFF. CDR3 bases read: TGTGCCAGCAGCTGGGGCCAGACCGTGAACACTGAA.